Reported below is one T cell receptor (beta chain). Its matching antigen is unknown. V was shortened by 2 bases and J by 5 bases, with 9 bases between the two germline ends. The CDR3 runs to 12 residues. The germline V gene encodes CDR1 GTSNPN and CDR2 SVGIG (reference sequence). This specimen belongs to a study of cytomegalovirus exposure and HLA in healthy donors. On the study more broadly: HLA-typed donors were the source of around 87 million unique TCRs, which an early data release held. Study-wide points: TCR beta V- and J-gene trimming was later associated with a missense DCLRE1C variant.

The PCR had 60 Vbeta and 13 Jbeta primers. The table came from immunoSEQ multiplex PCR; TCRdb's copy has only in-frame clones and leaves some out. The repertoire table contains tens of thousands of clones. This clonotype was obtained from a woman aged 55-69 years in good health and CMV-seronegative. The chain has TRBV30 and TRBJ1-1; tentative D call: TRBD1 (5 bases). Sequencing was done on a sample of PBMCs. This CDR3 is CAWSQGRTEAFF. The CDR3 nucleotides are TGTGCCTGGAGTCAGGGTAGGACTGAAGCTTTCTTT.